This TCR beta chain was profiled in a study of blood T cells in healthy people across ages. Worth noting for this clonotype: A junction boundary mismatches the germline segment, possibly from a read error.

A sample-barcoded 5' primer and a J-beta primer mix were used in a second PCR of roughly 6 to 11 cycles. From the 5' RACE reads, TCRdb called clonotypes with MiXCR, one entry per CDR3 protein. The sample includes around 1.7 million distinct CDR3 sequences, 25% to 30% of them seen just once. This CDR3 has 15 residues. Germline loops: CDR1 MDHEN, CDR2 SYDVKM. The chain has TRBV28 and TRBJ2-5; 9 bases are a match to TRBD2. This clonotype was obtained from a woman aged 25 to 39 in good health. Sequencing was done on a sample of blood. As DNA, the CDR3 is TGTGCCAGCATAGAGGCTAGCGGGAACCAAGAGACTCAGTACTTC. It yields the protein CASIEASGNQETQYF.